The entry below gives a single T cell receptor beta chain sequence along with its context. What it recognizes is unknown. The length of the CDR3 is 15 residues. The germline gives CDR1 DFQATT, CDR2 SNEGSKA (reference sequence). The V and J ends lost 6 bases and 0 bases respectively, with 18 bases between them. The amount of total RNA extracted per sample was at least 5 micrograms. It was with a sample-barcoded 5' primer and a J-beta primer mix that a second PCR of roughly 6 to 12 cycles was run. TCRdb ran MiXCR on the 5' RACE reads and lists one entry per CDR3 protein. The sample carries some 1.5 million distinct CDR3 sequences, roughly 43% recorded once. The data stem from a study of blood T cells in healthy people across ages. Study conclusions and caveats: PBMCs left unsorted prevented a conclusive naive versus antigen-experienced comparison.

The clonotype was recovered from a woman aged 18-29 years in good health. The chain is built from TRBV20-1 and TRBJ2-7; D is ambiguous. Sequenced: blood. Here the CDR3 reads CSALVFGRSSYEQYF. The CDR3 nucleotides are TGCAGTGCCCTGGTTTTTGGTAGGAGCTCCTACGAGCAGTACTTC.